A selection of T cell receptor beta chains follows, all from one sample in a study of T cell responses to AZD1222 COVID-19 vaccine. Libraries were prepared by immunoSEQ multiplex PCR; TCRdb keeps only in-frame clonotypes and omits some of them. There are tens of thousands of clones in the sample; just over 85% occur only once, and roughly 9.6% lies in the top ten. This sample comprised peripheral blood, obtained 28 days after the second AZD1222 dose. Receptor source: an adult who received the AZD1222 COVID-19 vaccine. Both conserved end residues are part of each CDR3. Each record gives: V gene, clone size, J gene, D gene, CDR3 DNA, CDR3 protein. The D gene is left open where the match is weak. Size is omitted from some rows. Given values are once, few, many or a class for expanded clones.

v_call: TRBV6-5
clone_size: NA
j_call: TRBJ2-1
d_call: NA
cdr3_nt: TGTGCCAGCAGTTACGCCTTGTATGAGCAGTTCTTC
cdr3_aa: CASSYALYEQFF

v_call: TRBV10-3
clone_size: NA
j_call: TRBJ2-1
d_call: TRBD2
cdr3_nt: TGTGCCATCAGTCCCGGGGGGAGGGACTACAATGAGCAGTTCTTC
cdr3_aa: CAISPGGRDYNEQFF

v_call: TRBV2
clone_size: NA
j_call: TRBJ2-1
d_call: TRBD2
cdr3_nt: TGTGCCAGCAGTGACCCCGCAACTAGCGGGGGTTACAATGAGCAGTTCTTC
cdr3_aa: CASSDPATSGGYNEQFF

v_call: TRBV28
clone_size: NA
j_call: TRBJ1-2
d_call: TRBD1
cdr3_nt: TGTGCCAGCAGTTCCGGACAGGGGAGGAATGGCTACACCTTC
cdr3_aa: CASSSGQGRNGYTF

v_call: TRBV5-1
clone_size: NA
j_call: TRBJ2-1
d_call: TRBD2
cdr3_nt: TGCGCCAGCAGATTAAGGGACCGTCGACTAGCGGGGGACGAGCAGTTCTTC
cdr3_aa: CASRLRDRRLAGDEQFF

v_call: TRBV7-2
clone_size: NA
j_call: TRBJ2-2
d_call: NA
cdr3_nt: TGTGCCAGCAGCCTGTTGGCGTCCCGGGAGCTGTTTTTT
cdr3_aa: CASSLLASRELFF

v_call: TRBV6-5
clone_size: NA
j_call: TRBJ1-4
d_call: NA
cdr3_nt: TGTGCCAGGCGGGACACGACGCTCCGGGGTGAAAAACTGTTTTTT
cdr3_aa: CARRDTTLRGEKLFF

v_call: TRBV15
clone_size: NA
j_call: TRBJ2-1
d_call: TRBD2
cdr3_nt: TGTGCCACCAGCTCCCGGACAGTTAAGCCGGGACTAGACAATGAGCAGTTCTTC
cdr3_aa: CATSSRTVKPGLDNEQFF

v_call: TRBV18
clone_size: NA
j_call: TRBJ2-7
d_call: NA
cdr3_nt: TGTGCCAGCTCACACGGACAGAGTTACGAGCAGTACTTC
cdr3_aa: CASSHGQSYEQYF

v_call: TRBV3-1/TRBV3-2
clone_size: NA
j_call: TRBJ1-3
d_call: NA
cdr3_nt: TGTGCCAGCAGCAAATCGTCGGGGGTCTCTGGAAACACCATATATTTT
cdr3_aa: CASSKSSGVSGNTIYF

v_call: TRBV6-1
clone_size: NA
j_call: TRBJ1-3
d_call: NA
cdr3_nt: TGTGCCAGCAGTGAACTTGGGAATTCTGGAAACACCATATATTTT
cdr3_aa: CASSELGNSGNTIYF

v_call: TRBV28
clone_size: NA
j_call: TRBJ2-7
d_call: TRBD1
cdr3_nt: TGTGCCAGCAGTTCCATTGACGGGACAGGGGTCCCCTACGAGCAGTACTTC
cdr3_aa: CASSSIDGTGVPYEQYF

v_call: TRBV19
clone_size: NA
j_call: TRBJ1-6
d_call: TRBD1
cdr3_nt: TGTGCCAGTAGCCCTGACAGGGGATCACCCCTCCACTTT
cdr3_aa: CASSPDRGSPLHF

v_call: TRBV4-1
clone_size: once
j_call: TRBJ2-7
d_call: NA
cdr3_nt: TGCGCCAGCAGCCAAGATTTTTACCCAGGGGGGACCTACGAGCAGTACTTC
cdr3_aa: CASSQDFYPGGTYEQYF

v_call: TRBV5-1
clone_size: NA
j_call: TRBJ2-2
d_call: NA
cdr3_nt: TGCGCCAGTTCCCCTACAGGGTCGGTCACCGGGGAGCTGTTTTTT
cdr3_aa: CASSPTGSVTGELFF

v_call: TRBV6-1
clone_size: NA
j_call: TRBJ2-7
d_call: TRBD2
cdr3_nt: TGTGCCAGCAGTGAGAGGGAGGGCCAACTCGGCTACGAGCAGTACTTC
cdr3_aa: CASSEREGQLGYEQYF

v_call: TRBV4-2
clone_size: NA
j_call: TRBJ2-7
d_call: TRBD2
cdr3_nt: TGTGCCAGCAGCCAAGGCACTAGCGGGGCGTACGAGCAGTACTTC
cdr3_aa: CASSQGTSGAYEQYF

v_call: TRBV5-1
clone_size: NA
j_call: TRBJ1-1
d_call: NA
cdr3_nt: TGCGCCAGCAGCTTGTTAACAGGGAGGGGAATGAACACTGAAGCTTTCTTT
cdr3_aa: CASSLLTGRGMNTEAFF

v_call: TRBV5-5
clone_size: few
j_call: TRBJ1-5
d_call: NA
cdr3_nt: TGTGCCAGCAGTTCTGTGACCGGCAATCAGCCCCAGCATTTT
cdr3_aa: CASSSVTGNQPQHF

v_call: TRBV18
clone_size: NA
j_call: TRBJ2-2
d_call: TRBD1
cdr3_nt: TGTGCCAGCTCCCGGACAGGGGGCGCGAACACCGGGGAGCTGTTTTTT
cdr3_aa: CASSRTGGANTGELFF

v_call: TRBV5-6
clone_size: NA
j_call: TRBJ2-5
d_call: NA
cdr3_nt: TGTGCCAGCAGCTTGTATCGTCTCGCGGATCAAGAGACCCAGTACTTC
cdr3_aa: CASSLYRLADQETQYF

v_call: TRBV3-1/TRBV3-2
clone_size: NA
j_call: TRBJ1-4
d_call: TRBD1
cdr3_nt: TGTGCCAGCAGCCAAGACGTCGACAGGGCACTGTTTTTT
cdr3_aa: CASSQDVDRALFF

v_call: TRBV7-9
clone_size: NA
j_call: TRBJ1-4
d_call: NA
cdr3_nt: TGTGCCAGCAGCAGACAATGGGGGGCAACTAATGAAAAACTGTTTTTT
cdr3_aa: CASSRQWGATNEKLFF

v_call: TRBV7-9
clone_size: NA
j_call: TRBJ1-2
d_call: NA
cdr3_nt: TGTGCCAGCAGGCGAGGGGGTGAGCAGTCTAACTATGGCTACACCTTC
cdr3_aa: CASRRGGEQSNYGYTF

v_call: TRBV9
clone_size: NA
j_call: TRBJ2-3
d_call: NA
cdr3_nt: TGTGCCAGCAGCGTGGGAGGTATCCGCACAGATACGCAGTATTTT
cdr3_aa: CASSVGGIRTDTQYF

v_call: TRBV15
clone_size: NA
j_call: TRBJ1-5
d_call: NA
cdr3_nt: TGTGCCACCAGCAGAGATAGGATAGGATTTTCCCAGCATTTT
cdr3_aa: CATSRDRIGFSQHF

v_call: TRBV6-6
clone_size: NA
j_call: TRBJ1-1
d_call: NA
cdr3_nt: TGTGCCAGCAGTCCAGGCAGGCAGAACACTGAAGCTTTCTTT
cdr3_aa: CASSPGRQNTEAFF

v_call: TRBV5-1
clone_size: NA
j_call: TRBJ1-1
d_call: NA
cdr3_nt: TGCGCCAGCAGCTTGCGGGGAAACACTGAAGCTTTCTTT
cdr3_aa: CASSLRGNTEAFF

v_call: TRBV9
clone_size: NA
j_call: TRBJ2-3
d_call: TRBD2
cdr3_nt: TGTGCCAGCAGCGTTGGGACTAGCGGGAGGGGTGCAGATACGCAGTATTTT
cdr3_aa: CASSVGTSGRGADTQYF

v_call: TRBV30
clone_size: NA
j_call: TRBJ2-7
d_call: NA
cdr3_nt: TGTGCCTGGAGTGTCGGTTACGAGCAGTACTTC
cdr3_aa: CAWSVGYEQYF

v_call: TRBV19
clone_size: NA
j_call: TRBJ2-4
d_call: NA
cdr3_nt: TGTGCCAGTAGTAATGGACTGGGGAACATTCAGTACTTC
cdr3_aa: CASSNGLGNIQYF

v_call: TRBV5-1
clone_size: few
j_call: TRBJ1-1
d_call: TRBD1
cdr3_nt: TGCGCCAGCCAGACAGGGGGCCTCATGAACACTGAAGCTTTCTTT
cdr3_aa: CASQTGGLMNTEAFF

v_call: TRBV7-9
clone_size: NA
j_call: TRBJ1-1
d_call: NA
cdr3_nt: TGTGCCAGCAGCTTAGAGAGACAGAATGACGAAGCTTTCTTT
cdr3_aa: CASSLERQNDEAFF

v_call: TRBV2
clone_size: NA
j_call: TRBJ1-1
d_call: TRBD1
cdr3_nt: TGTGCCAGCGCCGGGACAGAAAAAATGAACACTGAAGCTTTCTTT
cdr3_aa: CASAGTEKMNTEAFF

v_call: TRBV6-2/TRBV6-3
clone_size: once
j_call: TRBJ2-3
d_call: NA
cdr3_nt: TGTGCCAGCAGTTACTCGGACTCCCTTTTTAATACGCAGTATTTT
cdr3_aa: CASSYSDSLFNTQYF

v_call: TRBV29-1
clone_size: NA
j_call: TRBJ2-3
d_call: TRBD2
cdr3_nt: TGCAGCGTTAGACTAGCGGGGGTCACAGATACGCAGTATTTT
cdr3_aa: CSVRLAGVTDTQYF

v_call: TRBV28
clone_size: once
j_call: TRBJ2-2
d_call: TRBD2
cdr3_nt: TGTGCCAGCAGTTTCGGACTAGCGGGAGTAGGAGCCGGGGAGCTGTTTTTT
cdr3_aa: CASSFGLAGVGAGELFF

v_call: TRBV12-3/TRBV12-4
clone_size: NA
j_call: TRBJ1-1
d_call: TRBD1
cdr3_nt: TGTGCCAGCATCGACAGGGAGAACACTGAAGCTTTCTTT
cdr3_aa: CASIDRENTEAFF

v_call: TRBV2
clone_size: NA
j_call: TRBJ1-2
d_call: NA
cdr3_nt: TGTGCCAGCAGTGAAGCGACCTGGGCGATTGGCTACACCTTC
cdr3_aa: CASSEATWAIGYTF

v_call: TRBV5-1
clone_size: NA
j_call: TRBJ1-5
d_call: TRBD1
cdr3_nt: TGCGCCAGCAGCTTCACAGGGGCTCAGCCCCAGCATTTT
cdr3_aa: CASSFTGAQPQHF

v_call: TRBV30
clone_size: NA
j_call: TRBJ2-5
d_call: TRBD1
cdr3_nt: TGTGCCTGGGGAGGACAGGGAGGAAGCCAGTACTTC
cdr3_aa: CAWGGQGGSQYF

v_call: TRBV7-2
clone_size: NA
j_call: TRBJ2-7
d_call: NA
cdr3_nt: TGTGCCAGCAGCTTCGGGAACACCTACGAGCAGTACTTC
cdr3_aa: CASSFGNTYEQYF

v_call: TRBV6-5
clone_size: once
j_call: TRBJ2-5
d_call: NA
cdr3_nt: TGTGCCAGCAAGAGACAAGAGACCCAGTACTTC
cdr3_aa: CASKRQETQYF

v_call: TRBV23-1
clone_size: NA
j_call: TRBJ2-5
d_call: TRBD2
cdr3_nt: TGCGCCAGCACCCCGCGGGGGTTTGTAAAGACCCAGTACTTC
cdr3_aa: CASTPRGFVKTQYF

v_call: TRBV20-1
clone_size: NA
j_call: TRBJ2-5
d_call: NA
cdr3_nt: TGCAGTGCTCTTAAGGGGCCCCAGTACTTC
cdr3_aa: CSALKGPQYF

v_call: TRBV2
clone_size: NA
j_call: TRBJ1-5
d_call: NA
cdr3_nt: TGTGCCAGCAGGGCTTGGAGTCAGCCCCAGCATTTT
cdr3_aa: CASRAWSQPQHF